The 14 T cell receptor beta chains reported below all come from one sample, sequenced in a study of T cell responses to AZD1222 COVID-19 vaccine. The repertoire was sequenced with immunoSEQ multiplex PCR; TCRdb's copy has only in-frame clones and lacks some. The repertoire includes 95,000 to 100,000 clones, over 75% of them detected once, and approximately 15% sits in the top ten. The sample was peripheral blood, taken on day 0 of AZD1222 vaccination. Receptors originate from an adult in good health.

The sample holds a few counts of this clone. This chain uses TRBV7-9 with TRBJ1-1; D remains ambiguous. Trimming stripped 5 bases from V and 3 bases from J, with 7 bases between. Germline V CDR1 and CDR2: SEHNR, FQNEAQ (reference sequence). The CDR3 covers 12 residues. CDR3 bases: TGTGCCAGCAGCCGTGGCGACACTGAAGCTTTCTTT. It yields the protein CASSRGDTEAFF.

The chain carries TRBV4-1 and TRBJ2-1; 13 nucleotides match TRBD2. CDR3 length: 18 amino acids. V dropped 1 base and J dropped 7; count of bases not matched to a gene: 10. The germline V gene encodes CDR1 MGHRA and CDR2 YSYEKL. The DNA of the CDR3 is TGCGCCAGCAGCCAAGGAACTAGCGGGAGGGCCTCGGGGAATGAGCAGTTCTTC. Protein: CASSQGTSGRASGNEQFF.

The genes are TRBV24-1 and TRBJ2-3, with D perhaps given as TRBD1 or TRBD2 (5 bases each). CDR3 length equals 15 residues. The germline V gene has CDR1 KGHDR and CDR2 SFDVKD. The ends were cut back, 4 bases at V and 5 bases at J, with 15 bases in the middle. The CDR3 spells CATSDPGRLGDTQYF. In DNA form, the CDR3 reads TGTGCCACCAGTGACCCGGGACGCTTAGGAGATACGCAGTATTTT.

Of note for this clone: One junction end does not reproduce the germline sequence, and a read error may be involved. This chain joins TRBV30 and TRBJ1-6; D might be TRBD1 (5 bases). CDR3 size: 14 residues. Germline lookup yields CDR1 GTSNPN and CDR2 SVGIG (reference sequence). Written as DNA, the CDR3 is TGTGCCTGGGACCGGGACTCCAATAATTCACCCCTCCACTTT. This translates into CAWDRDSNNSPLHF.

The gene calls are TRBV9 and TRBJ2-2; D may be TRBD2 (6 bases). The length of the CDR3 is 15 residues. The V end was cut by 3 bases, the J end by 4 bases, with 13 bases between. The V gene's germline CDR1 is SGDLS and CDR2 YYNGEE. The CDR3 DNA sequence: TGTGCCAGCAGCGCCCGGCTCGGGGGCACCGGGGAGCTGTTTTTT. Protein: CASSARLGGTGELFF.

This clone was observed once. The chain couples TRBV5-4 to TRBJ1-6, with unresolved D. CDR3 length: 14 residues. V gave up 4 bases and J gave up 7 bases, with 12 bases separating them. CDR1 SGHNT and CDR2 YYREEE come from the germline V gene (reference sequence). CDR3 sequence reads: CASSAGFGNSPLHF. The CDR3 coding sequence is TGTGCCAGCAGCGCCGGATTTGGCAATTCACCCCTCCACTTT.

CDR3 region: CASSSVGAGGPTRLGEQFF. In nucleotides, the CDR3 is TGTGCCAGCAGCTCCGTGGGAGCGGGAGGACCAACCCGGTTGGGTGAGCAGTTCTTC. The chain recombines TRBV7-9 with TRBJ2-1; 9 bases are shared with TRBD2. V dropped 4 bases and J dropped 9; count of bases not matched to a gene: 22. The CDR3 is made up of 19 amino acids. CDR1 SEHNR and CDR2 FQNEAQ come from the germline V gene (reference sequence).

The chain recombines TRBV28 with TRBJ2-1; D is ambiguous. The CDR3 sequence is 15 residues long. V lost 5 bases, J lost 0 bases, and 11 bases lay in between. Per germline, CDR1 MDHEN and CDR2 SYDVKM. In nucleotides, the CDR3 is TGTGCCAGCAGTCCGCTACGTAGCTCCTACAATGAGCAGTTCTTC. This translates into CASSPLRSSYNEQFF.

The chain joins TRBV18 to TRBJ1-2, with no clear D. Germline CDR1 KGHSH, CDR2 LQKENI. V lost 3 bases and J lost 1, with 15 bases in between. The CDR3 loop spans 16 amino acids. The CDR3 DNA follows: TGTGCCAGCTCACCCCGGGGTGGCGGGCGTAACTATGGCTACACCTTC. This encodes CASSPRGGGRNYGYTF.

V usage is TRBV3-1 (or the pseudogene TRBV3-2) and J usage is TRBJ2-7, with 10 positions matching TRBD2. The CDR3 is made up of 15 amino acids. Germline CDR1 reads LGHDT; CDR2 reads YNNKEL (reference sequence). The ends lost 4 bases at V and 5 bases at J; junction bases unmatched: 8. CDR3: CASSPQVLAGNEQYF. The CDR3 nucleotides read TGTGCCAGCAGCCCCCAGGTACTAGCGGGAAACGAGCAGTACTTC.

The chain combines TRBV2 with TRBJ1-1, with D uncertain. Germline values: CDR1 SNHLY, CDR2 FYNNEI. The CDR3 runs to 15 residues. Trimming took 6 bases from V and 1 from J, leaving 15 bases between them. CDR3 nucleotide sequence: TGTGCCAGCAGGACCTCCGGCGGTTCGAACACTGAAGCTTTCTTT. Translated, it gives CASRTSGGSNTEAFF.

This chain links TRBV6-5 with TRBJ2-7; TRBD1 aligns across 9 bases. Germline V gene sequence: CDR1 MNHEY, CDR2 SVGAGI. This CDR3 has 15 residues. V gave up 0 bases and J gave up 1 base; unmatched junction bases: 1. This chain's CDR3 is CASSYSTGGSYEQYF. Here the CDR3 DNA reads TGTGCCAGCAGTTACTCGACAGGGGGTTCCTACGAGCAGTACTTC.

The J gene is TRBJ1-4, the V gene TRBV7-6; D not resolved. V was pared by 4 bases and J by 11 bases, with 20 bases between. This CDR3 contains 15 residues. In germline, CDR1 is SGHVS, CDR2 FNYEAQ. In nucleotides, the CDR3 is TGTGCCAGCAGCTCGTCGACTAGGGAAATGAGGAAACTGTTTTTT. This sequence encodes CASSSSTREMRKLFF.

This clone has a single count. The CDR3 nucleotides are TGCACCAGCAGCCAAACAGCCCCCACTCATCAGCCCCAGCATTTT. Translated, it gives CTSSQTAPTHQPQHF. The chain combines TRBV1 with TRBJ1-5; the table names TRBD1, a call not compared with the DNA. TRBV1 is deemed a pseudogene. The CDR3 length is 15 residues.